The 24 T cell receptor beta chains presented below share a single source sample, sequenced in a study of blood T cell repertoires in COVID-19. Generated by immunoSEQ multiplex PCR, the TCRdb table keeps only in-frame clones and is missing some. The repertoire holds around 150,000 clones, with roughly 93% as singletons. Sample: peripheral blood. The receptors originated from a man between 18 and 29 years old with acute or convalescent COVID-19.

V gene TRBV2 combines with J gene TRBJ2-2; D call uncertain. The V gene lost 4 bases and the J gene lost 5 bases, with 14 bases spanning the gap. This CDR3 has 15 residues. Germline V gives CDR1 SNHLY, CDR2 FYNNEI. The CDR3 region is CASSVNLFQTGELFF. The CDR3 DNA reads TGTGCCAGCAGTGTAAATCTGTTTCAGACCGGGGAGCTGTTTTTT.

V gene TRBV20-1 combines with J gene TRBJ1-1; D is unclear. The CDR3 contains 13 residues. Per the germline V gene, CDR1 is DFQATT and CDR2 is SNEGSKA (reference sequence). V was shortened by 3 bases and J by 1 base, with 9 bases between the two germline ends. Written as DNA, the CDR3 is TGCAGTGCTAGTGTACAGACGAACACTGAAGCTTTCTTT. Its translation: CSASVQTNTEAFF.

The J gene is TRBJ1-1, the V gene TRBV18; the D gene is possibly TRBD1 (5 bases). V dropped 3 bases and J dropped 2 bases, with 13 bases sitting between them. The CDR3 is 15 amino acids. Looked up from germline, CDR1 is KGHSH and CDR2 is LQKENI. The CDR3 protein is CASSPGGTFNTEAFF. As DNA, the CDR3 is TGTGCCAGCTCACCGGGGGGGACCTTTAACACTGAAGCTTTCTTT.

J is TRBJ2-7 and V is TRBV7-9; 14 positions match TRBD2. The CDR3 sequence is 17 residues long. V lost 5 bases and J lost 3; bases outside the gene matches: 9. Germline V gene data show CDR1 as SEHNR and CDR2 as FQNEAQ (reference sequence). DNA for the CDR3: TGTGCCAGCAGCGGACAGGGACTAGCGGGGGCCTACTACGAGCAGTACTTC. It yields the protein CASSGQGLAGAYYEQYF.

The rearrangement joins TRBV19 to TRBJ1-5, with D possibly TRBD1 on 5 matching bases. The germline gives CDR1 LNHDA, CDR2 SQIVND (reference sequence). The CDR3 sequence is 12 residues long. V lost 10 bases and J lost 1, with 8 bases in between. Written as DNA, the CDR3 is TGTGCCACCTCAGGGAGCAATCAGCCCCAGCATTTT. It yields the protein CATSGSNQPQHF.

This chain links TRBV27 with TRBJ1-4; a possible D gene is TRBD1 (5 bases). V was pared by 3 bases and J by 0 bases, with 8 bases between. This CDR3 contains 15 residues. Germline V gives CDR1 MNHEY, CDR2 SMNVEV (reference sequence). CDR3 in DNA: TGTGCCAGCAGTTTCGGGGGGTCAACTAATGAAAAACTGTTTTTT. This encodes CASSFGGSTNEKLFF.

The chain links TRBV19 to TRBJ1-2, with 8 bases fitting TRBD1. The CDR3 extends over 15 amino acids. The V segment lost 4 bases and the J segment 6 bases; nucleotides outside the gene matches: 10. Germline loops: CDR1 LNHDA, CDR2 SQIVND (reference sequence). The CDR3 sequence is CASSNRQGPRDGYTF. The CDR3 coding sequence is TGTGCCAGTAGTAACCGACAGGGGCCTCGTGATGGCTACACCTTC.

This chain uses TRBV18 with TRBJ2-3, with D possibly being TRBD1 (6 bases). The V end was cut by 3 bases, the J end by 6 bases, with 10 bases between. The CDR3 is 13 residues long. Germline V gene sequence: CDR1 KGHSH, CDR2 LQKENI. In nucleotides, the CDR3 is TGTGCCAGCTCACCTTCAGGGGACGATACGCAGTATTTT. Amino acids: CASSPSGDDTQYF.

The chain is built from TRBV19 and TRBJ2-5, with a possible D match to TRBD1 (5 bases). The CDR3 is 12 amino acids. The V end lost 10 bases, the J end lost 5 bases, and 14 bases lay between the germline ends. CDR1 and CDR2 (germline): LNHDA, SQIVND (reference sequence). DNA for the CDR3: TGTGCCACCCAAAGGGGTGGGGAGACCCAGTACTTC. Its translation is CATQRGGETQYF. The whole variable domain, remainder taken from reference TRBV19 and TRBJ2-5, is DGGITQSPKYLFRKEGQNVTLSCEQNLNHDAMYWYRQDPGQGLRLIYYSQIVNDFQKGDIAEGYSVSREKKESFPLTVTSAQKNPTAFYLCATQRGGETQYFGPGTRLLVL.

The chain uses TRBV7-8 and TRBJ1-2; weak D call: TRBD1 (6 bases). This CDR3 is built from 17 residues. Trimming pared 3 bases from V and 3 bases from J, leaving 20 bases between. The germline gives CDR1 SGHVS, CDR2 FQNEAQ. As DNA, the CDR3 is TGTGCCAGCAGCTTGCGTTCAGTACAGGGCGTCGACTATGGCTACACCTTC. It translates to CASSLRSVQGVDYGYTF.

The chain uses TRBV4-1 and TRBJ2-7, with D tentatively TRBD1 (6 bases). The V end was cut by 0 bases, the J end by 2 bases, with 17 bases between. Germline CDR1 and CDR2: MGHRA and YSYEKL. This CDR3 is built from 17 residues. The CDR3: CASSQDTPGDTAYEQYF. The CDR3 coding sequence is TGCGCCAGCAGCCAAGATACCCCAGGGGACACGGCCTACGAGCAGTACTTC.

This chain joins TRBV19 and TRBJ2-7, with TRBD1 matching 7 bases. The trim removed 6 bases at V and 7 bases at J, leaving 6 bases unmatched. CDR1 is LNHDA and CDR2 is SQIVND in the germline V gene (reference sequence). The CDR3 totals 12 residues. The CDR3 here is CASRTGSGEQYF. The CDR3 nucleotides are TGTGCCAGTAGGACAGGGTCGGGGGAGCAGTACTTC.

The chain recombines TRBV18 with TRBJ1-5, with TRBD1 as a possible D gene (6 bases). Trimming cost V 3 bases and J 0 bases, with 9 bases left between them. Looked up from germline, CDR1 is KGHSH and CDR2 is LQKENI. This CDR3 is built from 15 residues. The CDR3 DNA reads as TGTGCCAGCTCACCGCGGACAGATAGCAATCAGCCCCAGCATTTT. Its translation: CASSPRTDSNQPQHF. The variable domain in full, with the rest retrieved from reference TRBV18 and TRBJ1-5, is NAGVMQNPRHLVRRRGQEARLRCSPMKGHSHVYWYRQLPEEGLKFMVYLQKENIIDESGMPKERFSAEFPKEGPSILRIQQVVRGDSAAYFCASSPRTDSNQPQHFGDGTRLSIL.

This CDR3 reads CASSPRGLAGTDTQYF. The CDR3 DNA follows: TGTGCCAGTAGTCCGCGGGGGCTAGCGGGGACAGATACGCAGTATTTT. The V gene is TRBV19, the J gene TRBJ2-3; TRBD2 aligns across 9 bases. The trim removed 5 bases at V and 3 bases at J, leaving 9 bases unmatched. The CDR3 has 16 residues. The germline gives CDR1 LNHDA, CDR2 SQIVND (reference sequence).

The chain has TRBV5-1 and TRBJ1-1; the D is unclear. Trimming stripped 4 bases from V and 1 base from J, with 8 bases between. The CDR3 sequence is 13 residues long. Germline V gene sequence: CDR1 SGHRS, CDR2 YFSETQ. CDR3 sequence (DNA): TGCGCCAGCAGCAAACTACAGAACACTGAAGCTTTCTTT. The encoded protein is CASSKLQNTEAFF. Looking up the rest from reference TRBV5-1 and TRBJ1-1 gives the full variable domain: KAGVTQTPRYLIKTRGQQVTLSCSPISGHRSVSWYQQTPGQGLQFLFEYFSETQRNKGNFPGRFSGRQFSNSRSEMNVSTLELGDSALYLCASSKLQNTEAFFGQGTRLTVV.

The gene calls are TRBV14 and TRBJ2-1; 14 bases are a match to TRBD2. The CDR3 extends over 18 amino acids. V was pared by 3 bases and J by 6 bases, with 10 bases of the junction left unmatched. From germline, CDR1 is SGHDN and CDR2 FVKESK. Written as DNA, the CDR3 is TGTGCCAGCAGCCAGGATAGACTAGCGGGGGGGGTCTTCAATGAGCAGTTCTTC. This sequence encodes CASSQDRLAGGVFNEQFF. Supplemented by reference TRBV14 and TRBJ2-1, the full variable domain reads EAGVTQFPSHSVIEKGQTVTLRCDPISGHDNLYWYRRVMGKEIKFLLHFVKESKQDESGMPNNRFLAERTGGTYSTLKVQPAELEDSGVYFCASSQDRLAGGVFNEQFFGPGTRLTVL.

The chain is built from TRBV9 and TRBJ2-7; 8 bases map to TRBD2. After removal of 4 bases from V and 2 bases from J, the junction contained 8 bases not matched to a gene. Germline CDR1 reads SGDLS; CDR2 reads YYNGEE. The CDR3 sequence is 15 residues long. For the CDR3, the DNA is TGTGCCAGCAGCACAGCAGACGGGGGGGCCTACGAGCAGTACTTC. Translated: CASSTADGGAYEQYF.

The chain is built from TRBV6-6 and TRBJ1-1, with D hard to call. Looked up from germline, CDR1 is MNHNY and CDR2 is SVGAGI (reference sequence). This CDR3 spans 12 amino acids. V lost 0 bases, J lost 8 bases, and 7 bases lay in between. The CDR3 here is CASSYSREEAFF. As DNA, the CDR3 is TGTGCCAGCAGTTACTCTAGAGAGGAAGCTTTCTTT.

The chain has TRBV2 and TRBJ2-1; D remains unclear. Germline CDR1 reads SNHLY; CDR2 reads FYNNEI. The V and J ends lost 4 bases and 4 bases respectively, with 8 bases between them. The CDR3 contains 13 residues. The CDR3 DNA is TGTGCCAGCAGTGTAGCATCTTACAATGAGCAGTTCTTC. Protein sequence: CASSVASYNEQFF.

This clone was seen only a few times. The rearrangement uses TRBV9 and TRBJ2-3, with 12 bases matching TRBD2. V trimming: 0 bases; J trimming: 1 base; junction bases outside the gene matches: 24. Germline CDR1 reads SGDLS; CDR2 reads YYNGEE. The CDR3 has 24 residues. CDR3 DNA sequence: TGTGCCAGCAGCGTAGCAACCCCGACTAGCGGGGGCGCCGAAGGGTTTAGGGGCACAGATACGCAGTATTTT. Translation gives CASSVATPTSGGAEGFRGTDTQYF.

This chain joins TRBV5-1 and TRBJ1-1; the match to TRBD1 covers 8 bases. This CDR3 spans 13 amino acids. Per germline, CDR1 SGHRS and CDR2 YFSETQ. The J segment lost 4 bases and the V segment lost 5 bases, leaving 4 bases of the junction unmatched. In DNA, the CDR3 is TGCGCCAGCAGTTACACAGGGGGCACTGAAGCTTTCTTT. Its translation: CASSYTGGTEAFF. The full variable domain, its missing parts supplied by reference TRBV5-1 and TRBJ1-1, is KAGVTQTPRYLIKTRGQQVTLSCSPISGHRSVSWYQQTPGQGLQFLFEYFSETQRNKGNFPGRFSGRQFSNSRSEMNVSTLELGDSALYLCASSYTGGTEAFFGQGTRLTVV.

The CDR3 sequence is CASTSLGAGLNQPQHF. CDR3 sequence (DNA): TGTGCCAGCACCTCATTAGGTGCGGGCCTCAATCAGCCCCAGCATTTT. The chain employs TRBV6-6 and TRBJ1-5, with D unclear. The ends were cut back, 7 bases at V and 3 bases at J, with 19 bases in the middle. The germline CDR1 and CDR2 sequences are MNHNY and SVGAGI (reference sequence). The CDR3 sequence is 16 residues long.

The rearrangement uses TRBV3-1 (or the pseudogene TRBV3-2) and TRBJ1-2, with 9 nucleotides matching TRBD1. The CDR3 contains 15 residues. Germline CDR1 and CDR2: LGHDT and YNNKEL (reference sequence). V shed 9 bases and J 1 base; nucleotides not matched to a gene: 9. CDR3 amino acids: CASSRAGQGNYGYTF. CDR3 nucleotide sequence: TGTGCCAGTAGTAGAGCGGGACAGGGTAACTATGGCTACACCTTC.

This clone was seen only once. V and J are TRBV5-1 and TRBJ1-1; D is ambiguous. CDR1 SGHRS and CDR2 YFSETQ come from the germline V gene. V lost 1 base and J lost 5, with 9 bases in between. The CDR3 is made up of 13 amino acids. DNA of the CDR3: TGCGCCAGCAGCTTGAAGGGAGGGACTGAAGCTTTCTTT. This gives the protein CASSLKGGTEAFF.